Listed below are T cell receptor beta chains from one sample, sequenced in a study of T cell responses to AZD1222 COVID-19 vaccine. Data came from immunoSEQ multiplex PCR; TCRdb stores just in-frame clones and leaves some out. The sample comprises about 260,000 clones, roughly 93% of which are singletons, and 0.5% to 0.65% rests with the top ten. The source was peripheral blood, collected on day 0 of AZD1222 vaccination. The receptor source for this set is an adult in good health. The CDR3 runs from the conserved cysteine through the conserved F or W. The order of the fields is CDR3 length, V gene, D gene, J gene, clone size, CDR3 DNA, CDR3 protein. A D gene is named only where the DNA matches it firmly. The listing skips clone size in some rows; elsewhere it reads once, few, many or a size class.

cdr3_length: 14; v_call: TRBV7-8; d_call: .; j_call: TRBJ1-5; clone_size: .; cdr3_nt: TGTGCCAGCAACCATCAGGGCCGCGGTCAGCCCCAGCATTTT; cdr3_aa: CASNHQGRGQPQHF
cdr3_length: 11; v_call: TRBV2; d_call: .; j_call: TRBJ2-7; clone_size: .; cdr3_nt: TGTGCCAGCAGTGGTGAGTACGAGCAGTACTTC; cdr3_aa: CASSGEYEQYF
cdr3_length: 13; v_call: TRBV3-1/TRBV3-2; d_call: .; j_call: TRBJ2-7; clone_size: few; cdr3_nt: TGTGCCAGCAGCCACTCTACAGGGCGAGAGCAGTACTTC; cdr3_aa: CASSHSTGREQYF
cdr3_length: 14; v_call: TRBV28; d_call: .; j_call: TRBJ1-5; clone_size: .; cdr3_nt: TGTGCCAGCAGTTTAAGGCAGGCCAATCAGCCCCAGCATTTT; cdr3_aa: CASSLRQANQPQHF
cdr3_length: 12; v_call: TRBV2; d_call: .; j_call: TRBJ2-5; clone_size: .; cdr3_nt: TGTGCCAGCAGTCGGTACCAAGAGACCCAGTACTTC; cdr3_aa: CASSRYQETQYF
cdr3_length: 14; v_call: TRBV18; d_call: .; j_call: TRBJ2-7; clone_size: .; cdr3_nt: TGTGCCAGCTCACCACCGGGGTCCCTCAACGAGCAGTACTTC; cdr3_aa: CASSPPGSLNEQYF
cdr3_length: 15; v_call: TRBV5-1; d_call: TRBD1; j_call: TRBJ2-7; clone_size: few; cdr3_nt: TGCGCCAGCAGCTTGGGGGGACAGGGAAGTTACGAGCAGTACTTC; cdr3_aa: CASSLGGQGSYEQYF
cdr3_length: 16; v_call: TRBV19; d_call: .; j_call: TRBJ1-5; clone_size: .; cdr3_nt: TGTGCCAGTAGTATTGGCGCCTATATTAGCAATCAGCCCCAGCATTTT; cdr3_aa: CASSIGAYISNQPQHF
cdr3_length: 16; v_call: TRBV4-3; d_call: TRBD1; j_call: TRBJ2-1; clone_size: .; cdr3_nt: TGCGCCAGCAGCCAAGAAAGGGACAGGGCCTACAATGAGCAGTTCTTC; cdr3_aa: CASSQERDRAYNEQFF
cdr3_length: 16; v_call: TRBV4-2; d_call: TRBD2; j_call: TRBJ2-7; clone_size: few; cdr3_nt: TGTGCCAGCAGCCAAGCCGGACTAGCGGGGGGTGGTGAGCAGTACTTC; cdr3_aa: CASSQAGLAGGGEQYF
cdr3_length: 15; v_call: TRBV15; d_call: .; j_call: TRBJ1-2; clone_size: .; cdr3_nt: TGTGCCACCAGCAGAGACCGGGGGACTAACTATGGCTACACCTTC; cdr3_aa: CATSRDRGTNYGYTF
cdr3_length: 15; v_call: TRBV7-2; d_call: TRBD2; j_call: TRBJ2-7; clone_size: .; cdr3_nt: TGTGCCAGCAGCTTAGGCAGCGGGAGCACCTACGAGCAGTACTTC; cdr3_aa: CASSLGSGSTYEQYF
cdr3_length: 14; v_call: TRBV2; d_call: .; j_call: TRBJ2-3; clone_size: .; cdr3_nt: TGTGCCAGCAGTGAGCTTCAGGGCACAGATACGCAGTATTTT; cdr3_aa: CASSELQGTDTQYF
cdr3_length: 15; v_call: TRBV24-1; d_call: TRBD2; j_call: TRBJ2-1; clone_size: .; cdr3_nt: TGTGCCACCAGGTCTAGCGGGAGGGCCCGAAATGAGCAGTTCTTC; cdr3_aa: CATRSSGRARNEQFF
cdr3_length: 13; v_call: TRBV15; d_call: .; j_call: TRBJ2-7; clone_size: .; cdr3_nt: TGTGCCACCAGCAGGGACAGAGGCTACGAGCAGTACTTC; cdr3_aa: CATSRDRGYEQYF
cdr3_length: 14; v_call: TRBV7-2; d_call: TRBD1; j_call: TRBJ2-7; clone_size: .; cdr3_nt: TGTGCCAGCAGCCCCGGACAGGGGGCGCGGGAGCAGTACTTC; cdr3_aa: CASSPGQGAREQYF
cdr3_length: 15; v_call: TRBV11-2; d_call: TRBD1; j_call: TRBJ2-7; clone_size: .; cdr3_nt: TGTGCCAGCAGCGTGACAGGGCCCGCGGGCTACGAGCAGTACTTC; cdr3_aa: CASSVTGPAGYEQYF